Below, 26 T cell receptor beta chains from the same sample are listed, as sequenced in a study of T cells expressing NK-cell markers. TCRdb reworked the 5' RACE reads into one entry per CDR3 protein, no DNA. This sample carries roughly 350,000 distinct CDR3 sequences, with 5% to 5.5% going to the ten biggest clones. The sample comprised blood T cells: a sorted CD56 or NKG2C T cell subset, CD4+ or CD8+ T cells, or bulk PBMC T cells (not recorded which). Receptors originate from a man between 18 and 69 years old in good health.

The chain links TRBV7-2 to TRBJ2-3; as DNA is missing, the TRBD1 call by TCRdb cannot be tested. This CDR3 is 15 amino acids long. CDR1 is SGHTA and CDR2 is FQGNSA in the germline V gene. The CDR3: CASSLNGRNTDTQYF.

The J gene is TRBJ2-6, the V gene TRBV6-5. Germline V lookup: CDR1 MNHEY, CDR2 SVGAGI. The CDR3 sequence is 15 residues long. CDR3 region: CASISWWHGANVLTF.

The rearrangement joins TRBV14 to TRBJ1-6; TCRdb reports TRBD1, a call that lacks DNA to check it against. There are 15 residues in the CDR3. Per the germline V gene, CDR1 is SGHDN and CDR2 is FVKESK. The CDR3 spells CASSQVSTVGSPLHF.

This chain uses TRBV7-3 with TRBJ2-2; TCRdb picks TRBD1, but there is no DNA to check that call. Germline V gene data show CDR1 as SGHTA and CDR2 as FQGTGA. This CDR3 has 13 residues. The CDR3 reads CASSGEGDGELFF.

The V call is TRBV20-1, the J call TRBJ1-2. This CDR3 spans 14 amino acids. CDR1 and CDR2 (germline): DFQATT, SNEGSKA (reference sequence). CDR3 sequence reads: CSARVEGRGSGYTF.

The J gene is TRBJ2-7, the V gene TRBV7-2; checking the TCRdb D call of TRBD1 is not possible without DNA. This CDR3 contains 15 residues. The germline V gene encodes CDR1 SGHTA and CDR2 FQGNSA. The chain's CDR3 is CASRGAAGQEYEQYF.

This sequence joins TRBV19 and TRBJ1-6. This CDR3 is built from 15 residues. The germline V gene has CDR1 LNHDA and CDR2 SQIVND (reference sequence). CDR3 amino acids: CASSMFAGGGSPLHF.

This chain joins TRBV9 and TRBJ1-5; absent DNA, TCRdb's TRBD1 call cannot be checked. The CDR3 runs to 14 residues. Germline-derived CDR1 and CDR2 are SGDLS and YYNGEE. CDR3 protein: CASSVAPRGQPQHF.

This rearrangement joins TRBV7-9 to TRBJ2-1; with no DNA, the TCRdb D assignment of TRBD1 cannot be verified. Germline values: CDR1 SEHNR, CDR2 FQNEAQ (reference sequence). This CDR3 spans 15 amino acids. CDR3 protein: CASSLVGGAVGEQFF.

V is TRBV12-3 or TRBV12-4 and J is TRBJ1-5. The CDR3 length is 15 residues. CDR3 loop: CASSFGLQGNQPQHF.

The chain joins TRBV7-9 to TRBJ2-5; TCRdb designates TRBD2, a call that cannot be tested without DNA. Per germline, CDR1 SEHNR and CDR2 FQNEAQ (reference sequence). CDR3 size: 17 residues. The CDR3 region is CASSLVNRGKVEETQYF.

V and J are TRBV18 and TRBJ2-1; the TCRdb call, TRBD1, lacks DNA for checking. The length of the CDR3 is 15 residues. Germline V gene data show CDR1 as KGHSH and CDR2 as LQKENI. The CDR3 loop is CASSPGQGAVDEQFF.

The chain links TRBV7-2 to TRBJ2-7; TCRdb indicates TRBD1, and absent DNA this call remains unverified. The CDR3 has 14 amino acids. Germline lookup yields CDR1 SGHTA and CDR2 FQGNSA. CDR3 protein: CASSGTRGPYEQYF.

The rearrangement links TRBV20-1 to TRBJ1-3; the D gene TCRdb calls, TRBD1, cannot be checked with no DNA. Per the germline V gene, CDR1 is DFQATT and CDR2 is SNEGSKA (reference sequence). CDR3 length equals 15 residues. CDR3 in amino acids: CSARETGTSGNTIYF.

The CDR3 protein is CASSLGQLFNQPQHF. V and J are TRBV6-2 or TRBV6-3 and TRBJ1-5; TCRdb's D gene call, TRBD1, goes unchecked for lack of DNA. This CDR3 has 15 amino acids. Germline V gene data show CDR1 as MNHEY and CDR2 as SVGEGT.

This chain links TRBV10-3 with TRBJ2-7. CDR1 ENHRY and CDR2 SYGVKD come from the germline V gene. This CDR3 comprises 13 residues. CDR3 in amino acids: CAISESAYSEQYF.

The V call is TRBV24-1, the J call TRBJ2-1; absent DNA, TCRdb's TRBD2 call cannot be checked. The CDR3 runs 13 residues. Germline-derived CDR1 and CDR2 are KGHDR and SFDVKD. Here the CDR3 reads CATSASLAGSKFF.

The V gene is TRBV9, the J gene TRBJ1-6; TCRdb outputs TRBD1, but without DNA this stays unchecked. Germline CDR1 and CDR2: SGDLS and YYNGEE. The CDR3 covers 14 residues. The CDR3 spells CASSVRGIDSPLHF.

The chain combines TRBV6-6 with TRBJ1-5. The CDR3 has 13 residues. In germline, CDR1 is MNHNY, CDR2 SVGAGI (reference sequence). CDR3 region: CASSQDGNQPQHF.

V and J are TRBV6-2 or TRBV6-3 and TRBJ2-5. Germline loops: CDR1 MNHEY, CDR2 SVGEGT. CDR3 length: 13 amino acids. CDR3: CASSLDGKETQYF.

V is TRBV20-1 and J is TRBJ2-7; lacking DNA, the TRBD1 call made by TCRdb goes unchecked. The CDR3 is 14 residues long. Germline CDR1 is DFQATT and CDR2 is SNEGSKA (reference sequence). CDR3 sequence reads: CSARTPGSPYEQYF.

V and J are TRBV5-6 and TRBJ1-1; without DNA, the TCRdb call of TRBD1 cannot be checked. There are 15 residues in the CDR3. Germline CDR1 SGHDT, CDR2 YYEEEE. CDR3 loop: CASSFTGTKNTEAFF. The entire variable domain, with the rest obtained from reference TRBV5-6 and TRBJ1-1, is as follows: DAGVTQSPTHLIKTRGQQVTLRCSPKSGHDTVSWYQQALGQGPQFIFQYYEEEERQRGNFPDRFSGHQFPNYSSELNVNALLLGDSALYLCASSFTGTKNTEAFFGQGTRLTVV.

CDR3 sequence: CSARDRQGNIDEQFF. The genes are TRBV20-1 and TRBJ2-1; TCRdb proposes TRBD1, but this gene call is untestable without DNA. The germline gives CDR1 DFQATT, CDR2 SNEGSKA (reference sequence). The CDR3 runs 15 residues.

The V and J genes are TRBV19 and TRBJ2-1; the D gene TCRdb calls, TRBD1, cannot be checked with no DNA. The germline CDR1 and CDR2 sequences are LNHDA and SQIVND (reference sequence). CDR3 length: 16 residues. The CDR3 is CASSPRGGGAYNEQFF.

The CDR3: CASSVSSGGSQETQYF. The chain joins TRBV9 to TRBJ2-5; TCRdb returns TRBD1, unconfirmable since there is no DNA. Germline CDR1 reads SGDLS; CDR2 reads YYNGEE. The CDR3 is 16 residues long.

This rearrangement joins TRBV18 to TRBJ2-5. This CDR3 region has 12 residues. The V gene's germline CDR1 is KGHSH and CDR2 LQKENI. CDR3 amino acids: CASSPDQETQYF.